The 17 T cell receptor beta chains below were found in one sample sequenced in a study of T cell responses to AZD1222 COVID-19 vaccine. This table comes from immunoSEQ multiplex PCR, and its TCRdb copy is limited to in-frame clones, with some not included. Of over 85,000 clones in the sample, roughly 80% were seen once. Sequenced here: peripheral blood, sampled 28 days after the second AZD1222 dose. All receptors come from an adult who received the AZD1222 COVID-19 vaccine.

The chain carries TRBV29-1 and TRBJ1-3; 7 nucleotides line up with TRBD1. The CDR3 covers 13 residues. The germline V gene encodes CDR1 SQVTM and CDR2 ANQGSEA. The ends lost 6 bases at V and 2 bases at J; junction bases unmatched: 4. In DNA form, the CDR3 reads TGCAGCGTCGAGGGGACAGCTGGAAACACCATATATTTT. Translated, it gives CSVEGTAGNTIYF. The whole variable domain, filled in from reference TRBV29-1 and TRBJ1-3, reads SAVISQKPSRDICQRGTSLTIQCQVDSQVTMMFWYRQQPGQSLTLIATANQGSEATYESGFVIDKFPISRPNLTFSTLTVSNMSPEDSSIYLCSVEGTAGNTIYFGEGSWLTVV.

Here the CDR3 DNA reads TGTGCCACCAGCAGAGAACTCCAGGGACATCGCACAGATACGCAGTATTTT. Translation gives CATSRELQGHRTDTQYF. V is TRBV15 and J is TRBJ2-3; D possibly corresponds to TRBD1 (6 bases). CDR1 LNHNV and CDR2 YYDKDF come from the germline V gene (reference sequence). V was trimmed by 0 bases and J by 1 base, leaving 14 bases between them. CDR3 size: 17 residues.

The V call is TRBV19, the J call TRBJ2-1, with D possibly being TRBD1 or TRBD2 (5 bases each). Germline V CDR1 and CDR2: LNHDA, SQIVND (reference sequence). Trimming removed 10 bases at V and 7 bases at J, with 8 bases between. This CDR3 is 10 amino acids long. CDR3 region: CATEGNEQFF. In nucleotides, the CDR3 is TGTGCCACCGAGGGGAATGAGCAGTTCTTC.

The DNA of the CDR3 is TGTGCCAGCAGCCTCCGCAATTCTGGGACGAACACTGAAGCTTTCTTT. Encoded protein: CASSLRNSGTNTEAFF. V gene TRBV3-1 (or the pseudogene TRBV3-2) combines with J gene TRBJ1-1; tentatively, D is TRBD1 (5 bases). V dropped 4 bases and J dropped 1 base, with 16 bases sitting between them. The CDR3 has 16 amino acids. The germline V gene has CDR1 LGHDT and CDR2 YNNKEL (reference sequence).

V is TRBV7-3 and J is TRBJ2-1; D possibly matches TRBD1 or TRBD2 (5 bases each). The CDR3 spans 15 residues. V lost 4 bases, J lost 7 bases, and 17 bases lay in between. The germline V gene encodes CDR1 SGHTA and CDR2 FQGTGA. DNA of the CDR3: TGTGCCAGCAGCTCACTAGGGGCCCCGCGAAATGAGCAGTTCTTC. It yields the protein CASSSLGAPRNEQFF.

The genes are TRBV11-1 and TRBJ2-7; D is ambiguous. CDR3 size: 15 residues. The germline V gene encodes CDR1 SGHAT and CDR2 FQDESV (reference sequence). Trimming took off 2 bases at V and 6 bases at J, with 17 bases between the two ends. The CDR3 sequence is CASSLSALGITEQYF. CDR3 nucleotide sequence: TGTGCCAGCAGCTTATCGGCGTTGGGGATCACCGAGCAGTACTTC.

V is TRBV7-6 and J is TRBJ2-3; TRBD2 matches at 9 bases. J gave up 4 bases and V 1 base, and 6 bases lay outside the gene matches. This CDR3 spans 16 amino acids. Germline values: CDR1 SGHVS, CDR2 FNYEAQ. The CDR3 is CASSLEAGGPADTQYF. The CDR3 nucleotides are TGTGCCAGCAGCTTAGAGGCGGGAGGGCCGGCAGATACGCAGTATTTT.

V and J are TRBV7-9 and TRBJ1-5; no definite D call. This CDR3 has 15 amino acids. V gave up 5 bases and J gave up 5 bases, with 16 bases separating them. The germline V gene encodes CDR1 SEHNR and CDR2 FQNEAQ (reference sequence). The CDR3 is CASSVIRGWDQPQHF. CDR3 coding DNA: TGTGCCAGCAGCGTGATAAGAGGGTGGGATCAGCCCCAGCATTTT.

This sequence joins TRBV5-1 and TRBJ1-2; D remains ambiguous. Trimming cost V 3 bases and J 0 bases, with 9 bases left between them. CDR1 is SGHRS, CDR2 YFSETQ, per germline. The CDR3 totals 14 residues. CDR3 sequence (DNA): TGCGCCAGCAGCTCCCCACGTTCTAACTATGGCTACACCTTC. Its translation: CASSSPRSNYGYTF.

To note about this clone: The limits of the CDR3 on the DNA are not certain, so only TCRdb's listed CDR3 is given. The CDR3: CASSSSGQGDTEAFF. This sequence joins TRBV28 and TRBJ1-1; TRBD1 reflects the table's D call only, with no check against the DNA. With termini counted, the CDR3 has 15 amino acids. Germline assignment: CDR1 MDHEN and CDR2 SYDVKM.

The J gene is TRBJ1-1, the V gene TRBV5-1; D call uncertain. Per germline, CDR1 SGHRS and CDR2 YFSETQ. This CDR3 region has 17 residues. Between the trimmed V and J ends, which lost 0 bases and 0 bases, there was a span of 15 bases. The CDR3 spells CASSLVADSMMNTEAFF. CDR3 sequence (DNA): TGCGCCAGCAGCTTGGTGGCAGACTCAATGATGAACACTGAAGCTTTCTTT.

The chain is built from TRBV2 and TRBJ2-2, with D uncertain. CDR1 and CDR2 (germline): SNHLY, FYNNEI. CDR3 length equals 15 residues. V gave up 0 bases and J gave up 6 bases, with 11 bases separating them. The CDR3 DNA sequence: TGTGCCAGCAGTGAAGCGCAATGGTTGGCCGGGGAGCTGTTTTTT. Residues: CASSEAQWLAGELFF.

The CDR3 DNA reads TGTGCCAGCAGCGTAACGCCCGGGACAGGGCTGAAGGGCTACACCTTC. It yields the protein CASSVTPGTGLKGYTF. This chain joins TRBV9 and TRBJ1-2, with 9 bases fitting TRBD1. CDR3 length equals 16 residues. Per the germline V gene, CDR1 is SGDLS and CDR2 is YYNGEE. The V segment lost 1 base and the J segment 8 bases; nucleotides outside the gene matches: 12.

This sequence joins TRBV6-6 and TRBJ2-7; unclear D gene. This CDR3 is 11 amino acids long. Per germline, CDR1 MNHNY and CDR2 SVGAGI (reference sequence). The V end was cut by 4 bases, the J end by 9 bases, with 10 bases between. CDR3 residues: CASSLAGGQYF. The CDR3 coding sequence is TGTGCCAGCAGTTTGGCTGGTGGGCAGTACTTC.

V and J are TRBV11-3 and TRBJ1-1; tentative D call: TRBD1 (5 bases). The CDR3 runs to 12 residues. V was cut by 8 bases and J by 1 base, with 8 bases left in between. Per germline, CDR1 SGHNT and CDR2 YENEEA. CDR3 nucleotide sequence: TGTGCCAGCGCAGACAGGAACACTGAAGCTTTCTTT. It is translated as CASADRNTEAFF.

The V call is TRBV19, the J call TRBJ2-1, with TRBD2 matching 7 bases. V shed 1 base and J 2 bases; nucleotides not matched to a gene: 2. CDR3 length: 15 residues. The V gene's germline CDR1 is LNHDA and CDR2 SQIVND (reference sequence). The CDR3 reads CASSIAGGPYNEQFF. Written as DNA, the CDR3 is TGTGCCAGTAGTATAGCGGGAGGTCCCTACAATGAGCAGTTCTTC.

The chain combines TRBV9 with TRBJ2-1; weak D call: TRBD1 (8 bases). CDR1 is SGDLS, CDR2 YYNGEE, per germline. The CDR3 is 14 residues long. V was shortened by 4 bases and J by 7 bases, with 15 bases between the two germline ends. The CDR3 DNA sequence: TGTGCCAGCAGCCCCGGACAGGGAGGGAATGAGCAGTTCTTC. Protein sequence: CASSPGQGGNEQFF.